This T cell receptor beta chain was captured by sequencing in a study of STAT5B mutations in CD4+ large granular lymphocyte leukemia. Study results and limitations: Top patient clones used TRBV06 genes more often: 8/27 versus 2/35 in controls. Data were not HLA-matched across samples.

Looked up from germline, CDR1 is SQVTM and CDR2 is ANQGSEA. This CDR3 is built from 14 residues. Of note for this clone: Its specificity is not known.

This was a survey-level run. Sequencing used immunoSEQ multiplex PCR; TCRdb keeps in-frame clones, though not all of them. The sample records around 30,000 clones, about 69% being singletons. The clonotype originates from a human donor in good health. V gene TRBV29-1 combines with J gene TRBJ2-5, with a weak D call TRBD2 (6 bases). The J call is in doubt because the DNA end fits TRBJ2-7 better. Input material: CD4+ T cells from blood buffy coats. This CDR3 is CSVDTGLGTYEQYF. DNA of the CDR3: TGCAGCGTTGATACGGGACTGGGAACCTACGAGCAGTACTTC.